The rows below give T cell receptor beta chains drawn from one sample of a study of blood T cell repertoires in COVID-19. Using immunoSEQ multiplex PCR, the repertoire was profiled, and TCRdb retains in-frame clones only, with some absent. The sample lists around 120,000 clones, less than 80% occurring once. The sample comprised peripheral blood. The receptors originated from a man in his sixties or seventies with active or convalescent COVID-19. Each CDR3 is given with its conserved first and last residue. A D gene is named only where the DNA matches it firmly. A clone size is listed for some rows: how often the clone was seen (once, few, many), or a class if it is expanded.

D gene | J gene | clone size | V gene | CDR3 protein | CDR3 DNA
TRBD2 | TRBJ2-7 | NA | TRBV18 | CASSLGSGAYEQYF | TGTGCCAGCTCACTCGGGAGCGGGGCCTACGAGCAGTACTTC
NA | TRBJ2-7 | NA | TRBV6-5 | CASSRNPEAHEQYF | TGTGCCAGCAGTAGAAACCCGGAGGCCCACGAGCAGTACTTC
TRBD1 | TRBJ2-7 | NA | TRBV18 | CASSSRDRGYEQYF | TGTGCCAGCTCATCCCGAGACAGGGGGTACGAGCAGTACTTC
TRBD2 | TRBJ2-3 | NA | TRBV5-1 | CASSLDLAGGTDTQYF | TGCGCCAGCAGCTTAGATCTAGCGGGGGGCACAGATACGCAGTATTTT
NA | TRBJ2-2 | NA | TRBV5-6 | CASSLELRRENTGELFF | TGTGCCAGCAGCTTGGAGTTGCGGCGGGAGAACACCGGGGAGCTGTTTTTT
TRBD1 | TRBJ1-2 | NA | TRBV7-6 | CASSLRPGQGFLYGYTF | TGTGCCAGCAGCTTAAGACCGGGACAGGGATTTTTATATGGCTACACCTTC
NA | TRBJ2-5 | NA | TRBV5-1 | CASSLGTQETQYF | TGCGCCAGCAGCTTGGGGACTCAAGAGACCCAGTACTTC
TRBD2 | TRBJ2-5 | NA | TRBV9 | CASSVAAGGVQETQYF | TGTGCCAGCAGCGTAGCGGCGGGGGGTGTTCAAGAGACCCAGTACTTC
TRBD1 | TRBJ2-2 | NA | TRBV30 | CAWSPVGTGVTGELFF | TGTGCCTGGAGCCCGGTAGGGACAGGGGTCACCGGGGAGCTGTTTTTT
NA | TRBJ2-3 | NA | TRBV28 | CASSSFTDTQYF | TGTGCCAGCAGTTCTTTCACAGATACGCAGTATTTT
TRBD1 | TRBJ1-3 | NA | TRBV4-1 | CASSRRDIGDRSSGNTIYF | TGCGCCAGCAGCCGAAGAGATATAGGGGACAGGAGCTCTGGAAACACCATATATTTT
TRBD1 | TRBJ1-3 | NA | TRBV9 | CASSTPRQGPAPGNTIYF | TGTGCCAGCAGCACCCCAAGACAGGGCCCCGCACCTGGAAACACCATATATTTT
NA | TRBJ1-6 | once | TRBV6-5 | CASSYSSGEGSSPLHF | TGTGCCAGCAGTTACTCGTCGGGGGAGGGTAGTTCACCCCTCCACTTT
NA | TRBJ1-5 | NA | TRBV15 | CATSRGESNQPQHF | TGTGCCACCAGCAGGGGAGAGAGCAATCAGCCCCAGCATTTT
NA | TRBJ2-3 | NA | TRBV28 | CASSPLSKPGTDTQYF | TGTGCCAGCAGCCCCCTGAGCAAACCGGGCACAGATACGCAGTATTTT
TRBD1 | TRBJ2-7 | NA | TRBV27 | CASSPRQGRNEQYF | TGTGCCAGCAGCCCCAGACAGGGTAGGAACGAGCAGTACTTC
TRBD2 | TRBJ2-7 | NA | TRBV5-1 | CASSLAGGREQYF | TGCGCCAGCAGCCTGGCGGGGGGGCGCGAGCAGTACTTC
NA | TRBJ2-3 | NA | TRBV3-1/TRBV3-2 | CASSRPHLAGGTDTQYF | TGTGCCAGCAGCCGTCCCCATTTGGCCGGGGGCACAGATACGCAGTATTTT
NA | TRBJ1-4 | few | TRBV28 | CASSPGGRNEKLFF | TGTGCCAGCAGTCCGGGGGGCCGTAATGAAAAACTGTTTTTT
NA | TRBJ2-7 | NA | TRBV28 | CASSPSYYEQYF | TGTGCCAGCAGTCCCTCGTACTACGAGCAGTACTTC
TRBD2 | TRBJ2-1 | NA | TRBV30 | CAWRDSGSTNEQFF | TGTGCCTGGAGAGACAGCGGGAGTACGAATGAGCAGTTCTTC
TRBD2 | TRBJ2-7 | NA | TRBV28 | CASSSVSGTSGSKQYF | TGTGCCAGCAGCTCCGTCTCCGGGACTAGCGGGAGCAAGCAGTACTTC
NA | TRBJ1-1 | NA | TRBV5-1 | CASSLSQGRIGTEAFF | TGCGCCAGCAGCTTAAGCCAGGGAAGGATCGGAACTGAAGCTTTCTTT